This TCR beta chain was sequenced during a study of Ad26.COV2.S vaccination and SARS-CoV-2 variants. From germline, CDR1 is SGHKS and CDR2 YYEKEE (reference sequence). V was shortened by 3 bases and J by 0 bases, with 12 bases between the two germline ends. The CDR3 is 15 residues long. Using immunoSEQ multiplex PCR, the repertoire was profiled, and TCRdb retains in-frame clones only, with some absent. The table records some 420,000 clones, roughly 90% of them present only once. Treatment meaning: approximately 18 received Ad26.COV2.S at low or high dose, single or two shots; five or six received placebo; per-sample allocation not given. Sample collection was performed on day 63 after the first vaccine or placebo injection.

The TCR was taken from a person aged 18-60 years who received the Ad26.COV2.S COVID-19 vaccine or a placebo. This sample comprised peripheral blood, obtained in a trial of Ad26.COV2.S vaccine versus placebo. The chain joins TRBV5-5 to TRBJ1-1, with a possible D match to TRBD1 (5 bases). This CDR3 reads CASSWDGTLNTEAFF. DNA for the CDR3: TGTGCCAGCAGCTGGGACGGGACCCTGAACACTGAAGCTTTCTTT.